This T cell receptor (beta chain) was recovered during a study of shared clonotypes between healthy human individuals. This clone has just a few counts. Its antigen is unidentified. Study conclusions and caveats: Among donors, sharing of clonotypes was expected to be affected by sequencing depth.

Some clones are missing from TCRdb's copy, which holds only in-frame ones; the method was immunoSEQ multiplex PCR. The data hold around 1.4 million clones, with 98% observed a single time. This CDR3 is built from 15 residues. Germline lookup yields CDR1 KGHSH and CDR2 LQKENI. V lost 2 bases to trimming and J lost 4 bases, with 14 bases between them. J is TRBJ1-2 and V is TRBV18, with D tentatively TRBD1 (5 bases). Input material: naive CD4+ T cells sorted from blood. The subset was: CD45RA+ positively selected. The clonotype was recovered from a young man in good health. The chain's CDR3 is CASSPTTRDGYGYTF. CDR3 nucleotide sequence: TGTGCCAGCTCACCAACCACTCGGGACGGCTATGGCTACACCTTC.